One sample yielded the 2 T cell receptor beta chains listed below, sequenced in a study of early T cells in non-severe SARS-CoV-2 infection. TCRdb used MiXCR to reprocess the 5' RACE reads, holding one entry per CDR3 protein. The data show some 80,000 distinct CDR3 sequences, around 13% seen once. The specimen was whole blood. All receptors come from an adult who was a healthcare worker with PCR-confirmed SARS-CoV-2 infection or an uninfected control (not recorded which).

The chain has TRBV7-3 and TRBJ2-1, with 7 bases lining up with TRBD1. Germline CDR1 and CDR2: SGHTA and FQGTGA. The J segment lost 2 bases and the V segment lost 5 bases, leaving 6 bases of the junction unmatched. This CDR3 has 15 amino acids. The CDR3 region has the DNA TGTGCCAGCAGCCTCCCAGGGACAGCCTACAATGAGCAGTTCTTC. It codes for CASSLPGTAYNEQFF. The full variable domain, rest sourced from reference TRBV7-3 and TRBJ2-1, is GAGVSQTPSNKVTEKGKYVELRCDPISGHTALYWYRQSLGQGPEFLIYFQGTGAADDSGLPNDRFFAVRPEGSVSTLKIQRTERGDSAVYLCASSLPGTAYNEQFFGPGTRLTVL.

This clonotype was observed a handful of times. This chain joins TRBV4-3 and TRBJ2-1; D remains unclear. The CDR3 loop spans 17 amino acids. Germline assignment: CDR1 LGHNA and CDR2 YSLEER. V was pared by 0 bases and J by 4 bases, with 16 bases between. The DNA for the CDR3 is TGCGCCAGCAGCCAAGATAGGGTGGGCCGGGTTTACAATGAGCAGTTCTTC. Residues: CASSQDRVGRVYNEQFF.